This is a list of T cell receptor beta chains from one sample in a study of CD8 T cells in Susac syndrome. TCRdb itself ran the immunoSEQ multiplex PCR reads through MiXCR, one entry per CDR3 protein. The sample has around 180,000 distinct CDR3 sequences; almost 96% are singletons. The sample taken for sequencing was CD4+ T cells from PBMCs. These receptors were taken from a human donor with multiple sclerosis. The CDR3 runs from the conserved cysteine through the conserved F or W. The D gene is left open where the match is weak.

d_call,v_call,j_call,cdr3_nt,cdr3_aa
-,TRBV30,TRBJ2-4,TGTGCCTGGAGTGTACGCCAGGGAGACATTCAGTACTTC,CAWSVRQGDIQYF
-,TRBV29-1,TRBJ2-3,TGCAGCTCCAAGTTTGGGGATCCCGCGGATACGCAGTATTTT,CSSKFGDPADTQYF
-,TRBV30,TRBJ2-7,TGTGCCTGGGCACCCGACACCTACGAGCAGTACTTC,CAWAPDTYEQYF
-,TRBV4-3,TRBJ1-5,TGCGCCAGCAGCCTACTATCGGCAGATCATCAGCCCCAGCATTTT,CASSLLSADHQPQHF
-,TRBV12-3/TRBV12-4,TRBJ1-5,TGTGCCAGCAGTCAACACGAGAATCAGCCCCAGCATTTT,CASSQHENQPQHF
-,TRBV3-1,TRBJ2-7,TGTGCCAGCAGCCAAGACCTAGGTGACGAGCAGTACTTC,CASSQDLGDEQYF
-,TRBV20-1,TRBJ1-2,TGCAGTGCTAGTCACACGGAGGGTTTATACTCGTATGGCTACACCTTC,CSASHTEGLYSYGYTF
TRBD1,TRBV12-3/TRBV12-4,TRBJ2-1,TGTGCCAGCAGTTTAGGACAGGGGATTCGAAATGAGCAGTTCTTC,CASSLGQGIRNEQFF
TRBD1,TRBV29-1,TRBJ2-7,TGCAGCGTCCAACAGGGGACCTACGAGCAGTACTTC,CSVQQGTYEQYF
TRBD1,TRBV12-3/TRBV12-4,TRBJ2-3,TGTGCCAGCAACAGGGGCCGGGTATCAGATACGCAGTATTTT,CASNRGRVSDTQYF
TRBD1,TRBV20-1,TRBJ2-7,TGCAGTGCTTCAGGGGGCGTATCCTACGAGCAGTACTTC,CSASGGVSYEQYF